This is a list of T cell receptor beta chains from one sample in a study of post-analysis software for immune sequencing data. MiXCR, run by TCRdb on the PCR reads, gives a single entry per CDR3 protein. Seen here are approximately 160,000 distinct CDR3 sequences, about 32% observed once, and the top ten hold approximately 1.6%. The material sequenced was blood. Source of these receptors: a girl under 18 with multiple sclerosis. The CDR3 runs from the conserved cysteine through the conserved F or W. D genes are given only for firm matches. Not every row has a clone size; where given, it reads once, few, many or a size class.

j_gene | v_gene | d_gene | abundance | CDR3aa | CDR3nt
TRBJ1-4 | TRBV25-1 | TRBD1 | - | CASNDPGTGSEKLFF | TGTGCCAGCAATGACCCCGGGACAGGGTCTGAAAAACTGTTTTTT
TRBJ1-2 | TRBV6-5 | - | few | CASSYRRGSSYGYTF | TGTGCCAGCAGTTACAGGAGGGGGTCCTCCTATGGCTACACCTTC
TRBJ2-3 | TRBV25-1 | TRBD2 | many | CASSMAGGVSTDTQYF | TGTGCCAGCAGTATGGCGGGAGGAGTTAGCACAGATACGCAGTATTTT
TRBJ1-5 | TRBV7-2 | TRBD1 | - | CASSAQGISNQPQHF | TGTGCCAGCAGCGCACAGGGGATTAGCAATCAGCCCCAGCATTTT
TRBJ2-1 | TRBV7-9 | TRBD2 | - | CASIQVGLAGGNEQFF | TGTGCCAGCATCCAGGTGGGGCTAGCGGGGGGCAATGAGCAGTTCTTC
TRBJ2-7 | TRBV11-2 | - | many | CASSLDGVDSEQYF | TGTGCCAGCAGCTTAGACGGTGTGGACTCCGAGCAGTACTTC
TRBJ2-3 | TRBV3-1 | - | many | CASSQATLGDTQYF | TGTGCCAGCAGCCAAGCCACACTTGGAGATACGCAGTATTTT
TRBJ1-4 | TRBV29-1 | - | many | CSVGPGTNNEKLFF | TGCAGCGTTGGTCCGGGGACCAATAATGAAAAACTGTTTTTT
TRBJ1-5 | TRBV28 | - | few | CVSTIRGEVMRPQHF | TGTGTCAGCACGATCAGGGGAGAGGTAATGCGGCCCCAGCATTTT
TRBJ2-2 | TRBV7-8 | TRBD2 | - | CASSLYSVLAGPGELFF | TGTGCCAGCAGCCTATACTCGGTACTAGCGGGACCCGGGGAGCTGTTTTTT
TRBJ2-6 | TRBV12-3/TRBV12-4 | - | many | CASSFVGTDSGANVLTF | TGTGCCAGCAGTTTCGTCGGGACCGACTCTGGGGCCAACGTCCTGACTTTC
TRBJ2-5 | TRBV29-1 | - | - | CSVDGGSFYNEQYF | TGCAGCGTTGACGGGGGTTCCTTTTACAATGAGCAGTACTTC
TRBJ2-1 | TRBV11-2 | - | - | CASSLSSADFYNEQFF | TGTGCCAGCAGCTTAAGTTCTGCGGATTTCTACAATGAGCAGTTCTTC
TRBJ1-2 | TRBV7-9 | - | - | CASSLGGPNYSYTF | TGTGCCAGCAGCTTAGGTGGTCCTAACTATAGCTACACCTTC
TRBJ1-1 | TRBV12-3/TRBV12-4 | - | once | CASSLDEGTEAFF | TGTGCCAGCAGTCTAGACGAGGGCACTGAAGCTTTCTTT
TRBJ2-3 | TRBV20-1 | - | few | CSARDEGLTGINTQYF | TGCAGTGCTAGAGACGAAGGACTAACGGGAATTAATACGCAGTATTTT
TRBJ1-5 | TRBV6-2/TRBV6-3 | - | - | CASSSQRNQLQHF | TGTGCCAGCAGTTCCCAGAGGAATCAGCTCCAGCATTTT
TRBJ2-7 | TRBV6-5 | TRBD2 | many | CASSYLTSGRAGAFYEQYF | TGTGCCAGCAGTTACTTAACTAGCGGGAGGGCCGGGGCTTTCTACGAGCAGTACTTC
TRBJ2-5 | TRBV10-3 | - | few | CATQVGGPGQETQYF | TGTGCCACCCAGGTTGGAGGGCCAGGTCAAGAGACCCAGTACTTC
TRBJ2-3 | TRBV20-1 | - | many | CSASSRDEGSYF | TGCAGTGCAAGTTCAAGGGACGAGGGATCGTATTTT
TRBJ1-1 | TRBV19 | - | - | CASLQGFEAFF | TGTGCCAGCCTTCAGGGATTTGAAGCTTTCTTT
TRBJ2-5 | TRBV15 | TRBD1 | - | CATSNSTGRETQYF | TGTGCCACCAGCAACTCGACAGGGCGGGAGACCCAGTACTTC
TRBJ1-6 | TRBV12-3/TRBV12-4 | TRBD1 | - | CASGSDRVYSPLHF | TGTGCCAGCGGGTCGGACAGGGTATATTCACCCCTCCACTTT
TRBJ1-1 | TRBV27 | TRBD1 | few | CASRRQGGSTEAFF | TGTGCCAGCAGACGACAGGGGGGTAGCACTGAAGCTTTCTTT
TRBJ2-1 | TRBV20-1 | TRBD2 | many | CSAKRAGAYNEQFF | TGCAGTGCTAAGCGAGCGGGAGCCTACAATGAGCAGTTCTTC
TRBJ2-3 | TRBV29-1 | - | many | CSERDRDTDTQYF | TGCAGCGAACGGGACCGAGACACAGATACGCAGTATTTT
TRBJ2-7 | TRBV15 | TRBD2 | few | CATSQRTSEQYF | TGTGCCACCAGCCAACGGACTAGCGAGCAGTACTTC
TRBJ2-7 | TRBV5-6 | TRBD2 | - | CASSLVLAPYNEQYF | TGTGCCAGCAGCTTGGTACTAGCGCCATACAATGAGCAGTACTTC
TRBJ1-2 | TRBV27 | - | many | CASSTLASGKEGYTF | TGTGCCAGCAGTACCTTGGCCAGCGGGAAGGAGGGCTACACCTTC
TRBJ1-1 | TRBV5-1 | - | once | CASSLGDRPWSRNTEAFF | TGCGCCAGCAGCTTGGGCGACAGGCCATGGTCTAGGAACACTGAAGCTTTCTTT
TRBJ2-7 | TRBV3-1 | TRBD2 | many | CASSQDSRTSGSVQYF | TGTGCCAGCAGCCAAGATTCTCGGACTAGCGGGAGTGTGCAGTACTTC
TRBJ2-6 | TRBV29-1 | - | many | CSVLKGARSGANVLTF | TGCAGCGTTCTCAAAGGAGCTCGATCTGGGGCCAACGTCCTGACTTTC
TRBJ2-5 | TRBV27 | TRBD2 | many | CASSLFASGRRETQYF | TGTGCCAGCAGTTTATTCGCTAGCGGGAGACGGGAGACCCAGTACTTC
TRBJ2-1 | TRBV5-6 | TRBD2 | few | CASGKLAGVEQFF | TGTGCCAGCGGGAAACTAGCGGGTGTTGAGCAGTTCTTC
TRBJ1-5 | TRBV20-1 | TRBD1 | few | CSARAGKDRSFSQPQHF | TGCAGTGCTAGAGCCGGAAAGGACAGGAGTTTCTCTCAGCCCCAGCATTTT
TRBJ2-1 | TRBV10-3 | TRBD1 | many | CAISGTGAPLYNEQFF | TGTGCCATCAGTGGAACAGGGGCACCCCTCTACAATGAGCAGTTCTTC
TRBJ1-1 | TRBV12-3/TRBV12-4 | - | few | CASSQGGKNTEAFF | TGTGCCAGCAGCCAAGGGGGAAAGAACACTGAAGCTTTCTTT
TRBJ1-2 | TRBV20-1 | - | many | CSATIQGNYGYTF | TGCAGTGCTACGATCCAGGGAAACTATGGCTACACCTTC
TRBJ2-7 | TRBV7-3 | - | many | CASSFEASGYEQYF | TGTGCCAGCAGCTTCGAAGCCTCGGGCTACGAGCAGTACTTC
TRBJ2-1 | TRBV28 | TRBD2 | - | CALGGNSYNEQFF | TGTGCGCTCGGGGGGAACTCCTACAATGAGCAGTTCTTC
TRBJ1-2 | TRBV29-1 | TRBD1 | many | CSVEDPGQGDPGYTF | TGCAGCGTTGAAGACCCGGGACAGGGGGATCCTGGCTACACCTTC
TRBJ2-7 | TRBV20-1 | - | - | CSATDGSSYNEQYF | TGCAGTGCTACCGACGGGAGCTCCTACAATGAGCAGTACTTC
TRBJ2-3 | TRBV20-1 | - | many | CSTRGTTWDTQYF | TGCAGTACCCGAGGCACCACTTGGGATACGCAGTATTTT
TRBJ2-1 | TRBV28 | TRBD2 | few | CASTESGDYNEQFF | TGTGCCAGCACGGAAAGCGGGGACTACAATGAGCAGTTCTTC
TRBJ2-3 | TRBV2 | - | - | CASNRGSIADTQYF | TGTGCCAGCAATCGGGGGAGTATCGCAGATACGCAGTATTTT
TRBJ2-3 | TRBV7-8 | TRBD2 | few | CATSPLAGGDTQYF | TGTGCCACGTCCCCACTAGCGGGAGGAGATACGCAGTATTTT
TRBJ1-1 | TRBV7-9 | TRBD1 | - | CASTPGTGGTEAFF | TGTGCCAGCACGCCCGGGACAGGGGGCACTGAAGCTTTCTTT
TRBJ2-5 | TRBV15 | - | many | CATSRDSGTQYF | TGTGCCACCAGCAGAGATAGCGGGACCCAGTACTTC
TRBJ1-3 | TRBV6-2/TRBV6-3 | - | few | CASSSFAVGGNTIYF | TGTGCCAGCAGTTCATTCGCCGTGGGCGGAAACACCATATATTTT
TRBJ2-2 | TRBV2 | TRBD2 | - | CASSEQGAGVVGELFF | TGTGCCAGCAGTGAACAGGGAGCGGGAGTCGTCGGGGAGCTGTTTTTT
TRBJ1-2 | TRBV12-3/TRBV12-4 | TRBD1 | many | CASSLEYRGGGYTF | TGTGCCAGCAGTTTAGAGTATCGAGGGGGCGGCTACACCTTC
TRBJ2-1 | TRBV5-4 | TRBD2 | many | CASSEASGTNEQFF | TGTGCCAGCAGCGAGGCTAGCGGAACCAATGAGCAGTTCTTC
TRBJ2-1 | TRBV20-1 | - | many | CSAGGADPYNEQFF | TGCAGTGCTGGGGGGGCGGACCCCTACAATGAGCAGTTCTTC
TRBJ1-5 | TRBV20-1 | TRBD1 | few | CSARTGGTGPQHF | TGCAGTGCTCGGACAGGGGGAACGGGGCCCCAGCATTTT
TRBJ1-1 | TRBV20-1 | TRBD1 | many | CSATRGATEAFF | TGCAGTGCTACCAGGGGGGCGACTGAAGCTTTCTTT